This T cell receptor beta chain emerged from a study of T and B cells in COVID-19 patients. Looking at the study overall: Most recovered patients had mild to moderate COVID-19 treated as outpatients. About 90% of the roughly 20 active-infection patients had comorbidities associated with unfavorable COVID-19 outcome.

Each TRB amplification used about 220-500 ng of genomic DNA from blood. V was pared by 5 bases and J by 6 bases, with 7 bases between. The CDR3 sequence is 12 residues long. Germline CDR1 and CDR2: SGHVS and FNYEAQ. TRB rearrangements were amplified by multiplex PCR with BIOMED2 TRB-A/B primers. TCRdb analysed the multiplex PCR reads with MiXCR anew, one entry per CDR3 protein. The table shows about 7,000 distinct CDR3 sequences, with about a third occurring only once. In its sample, this clonotype is medium-sized. Sequences were obtained from blood. The sequence was collected from a human donor with active COVID-19. This chain uses TRBV7-6 with TRBJ2-2; D gene unclear. The CDR3 sequence: CASSTLPGELFF. The CDR3 DNA reads as TGTGCCAGCAGCACTCTCCCCGGGGAGCTGTTTTTT.